This is a list of T cell receptor beta chains from one sample in a study of T cells in Graves' hyperthyroidism and ophthalmopathy. TCRdb processed the multiplex PCR reads anew with MiXCR; each CDR3 protein has one entry. The data show some 200,000 distinct CDR3 sequences, about 15% seen once. Sequencing used blood. The source of these receptors is a man aged 45-65 years with Graves' hyperthyroidism. Both conserved end residues are trimmed from each CDR3.

j_call v_call cdr3_aa
TRBJ2-7 TRBV5-1 ASSLGWDRNYEQY
TRBJ2-1 TRBV14 ASSQDRFRRLGGGRYNEQF
TRBJ1-2 TRBV7-4 ASTRTGVNYGYT
TRBJ1-4 TRBV6-6 ASSYSRAGENEKLF
TRBJ2-2 TRBV6-1 ASSEDEPTGELF
TRBJ1-1 TRBV9 ASSVAGQGAKAF
TRBJ1-4 TRBV27 ASVWLEGIDLGTNEKLF
TRBJ1-1 TRBV2 ASRSTEPEAF
TRBJ1-4 TRBV6-1 ASRQTGGDEKLF
TRBJ2-7 TRBV28 ASRGYEQY
TRBJ1-1 TRBV5-1 ASSSEQGEGTEAF
TRBJ2-5 TRBV11-2 ASSLLRIETQY
TRBJ2-3 TRBV5-1 ASSSQRHSNTQY
TRBJ2-5 TRBV6-1 ASVNQTLGETQY
TRBJ1-6 TRBV5-1 ASRPRQGNSPLH
TRBJ2-2 TRBV11-2 ASRKPGGRTGELF
TRBJ2-2 TRBV6-2/TRBV6-3 ASSQGLAGVGGLF
TRBJ2-7 TRBV29-1 SVELAGSYEQY
TRBJ2-7 TRBV20-1 SALRARGFYEQY
TRBJ2-6 TRBV6-1 ASSKGRIAGFGGANVLT
TRBJ2-2 TRBV5-6 ASSLGGGRQGLGVSNTGELF
TRBJ2-7 TRBV4-2 ASSKTSGRGGEQY
TRBJ2-7 TRBV11-2 ASSSTDLTGVEQY
TRBJ1-6 TRBV20-1 SAPDRGGFSPLH
TRBJ1-5 TRBV6-1 ASRPSGYDDQPQH
TRBJ2-3 TRBV15 ATSRATGSTDTQY
TRBJ2-2 TRBV27 ASSLGRPRNTGELF
TRBJ2-7 TRBV9 ASSVRDREGLY
TRBJ2-1 TRBV24-1 ATSDPRTSGSNEQF
TRBJ2-1 TRBV11-3 ASSLVDREQF
TRBJ1-3 TRBV3-1 ASSPGGSVAGNTIC
TRBJ2-7 TRBV2 ASSEGRGRWEQY